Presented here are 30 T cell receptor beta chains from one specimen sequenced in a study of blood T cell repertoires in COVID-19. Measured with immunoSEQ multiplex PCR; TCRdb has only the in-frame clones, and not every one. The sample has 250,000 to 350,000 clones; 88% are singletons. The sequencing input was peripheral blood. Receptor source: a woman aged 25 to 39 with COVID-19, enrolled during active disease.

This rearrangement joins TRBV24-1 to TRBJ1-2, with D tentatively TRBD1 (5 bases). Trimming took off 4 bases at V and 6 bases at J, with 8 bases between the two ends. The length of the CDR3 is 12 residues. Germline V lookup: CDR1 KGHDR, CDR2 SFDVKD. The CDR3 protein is CATSDSGNGYTF. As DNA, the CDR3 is TGTGCCACCAGTGACTCAGGGAATGGCTACACCTTC.

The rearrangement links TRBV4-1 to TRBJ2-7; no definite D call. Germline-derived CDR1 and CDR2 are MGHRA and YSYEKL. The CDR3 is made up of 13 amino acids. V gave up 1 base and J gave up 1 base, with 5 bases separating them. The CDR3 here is CASSQGASYEQYF. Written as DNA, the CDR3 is TGCGCCAGCAGCCAAGGCGCTTCCTACGAGCAGTACTTC.

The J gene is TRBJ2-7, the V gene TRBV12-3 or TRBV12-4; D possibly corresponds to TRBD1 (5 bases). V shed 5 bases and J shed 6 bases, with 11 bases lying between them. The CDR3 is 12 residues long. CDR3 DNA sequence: TGTGCCAGCAGTCCGGACACTCTCGAGCAGTACTTC. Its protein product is CASSPDTLEQYF.

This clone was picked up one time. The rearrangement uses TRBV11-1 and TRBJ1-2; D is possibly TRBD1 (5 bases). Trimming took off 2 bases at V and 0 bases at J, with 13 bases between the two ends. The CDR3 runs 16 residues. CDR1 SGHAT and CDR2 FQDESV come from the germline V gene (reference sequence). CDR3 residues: CASSLSGTAANYGYTF. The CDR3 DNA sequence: TGTGCCAGCAGCTTAAGCGGGACGGCTGCTAACTATGGCTACACCTTC.

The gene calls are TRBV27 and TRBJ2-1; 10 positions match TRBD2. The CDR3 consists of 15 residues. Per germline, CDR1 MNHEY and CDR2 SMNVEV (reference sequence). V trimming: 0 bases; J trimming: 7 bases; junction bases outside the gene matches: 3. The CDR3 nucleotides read TGTGCCAGCAGTTTATCAGCGGGAGGGCGGAATGAGCAGTTCTTC. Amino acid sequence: CASSLSAGGRNEQFF.

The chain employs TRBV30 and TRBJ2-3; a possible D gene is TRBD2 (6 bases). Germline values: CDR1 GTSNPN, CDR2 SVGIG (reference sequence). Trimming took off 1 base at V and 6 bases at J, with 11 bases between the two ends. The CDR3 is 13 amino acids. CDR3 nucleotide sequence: TGTGCCTGGAGTGCCAGTGCGGGGGATACGCAGTATTTT. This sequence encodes CAWSASAGDTQYF.

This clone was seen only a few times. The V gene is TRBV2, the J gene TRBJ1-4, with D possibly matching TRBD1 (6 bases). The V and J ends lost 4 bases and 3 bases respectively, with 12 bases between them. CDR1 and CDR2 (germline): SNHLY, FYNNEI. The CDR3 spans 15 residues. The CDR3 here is CASSGDRIPNEKLFF. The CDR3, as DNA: TGTGCCAGCAGTGGCGACAGGATTCCTAATGAAAAACTGTTTTTT.

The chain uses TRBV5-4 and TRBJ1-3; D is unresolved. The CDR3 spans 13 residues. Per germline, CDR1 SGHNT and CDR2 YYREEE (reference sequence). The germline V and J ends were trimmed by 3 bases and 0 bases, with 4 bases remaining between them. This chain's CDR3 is CASSYISGNTIYF. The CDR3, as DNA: TGTGCCAGCAGCTACATCTCTGGAAACACCATATATTTT.

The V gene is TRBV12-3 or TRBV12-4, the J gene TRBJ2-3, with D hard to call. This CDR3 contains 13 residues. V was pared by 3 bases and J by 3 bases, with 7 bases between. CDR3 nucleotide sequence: TGTGCCAGCAGTTTCTACCCAACAGATACGCAGTATTTT. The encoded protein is CASSFYPTDTQYF.

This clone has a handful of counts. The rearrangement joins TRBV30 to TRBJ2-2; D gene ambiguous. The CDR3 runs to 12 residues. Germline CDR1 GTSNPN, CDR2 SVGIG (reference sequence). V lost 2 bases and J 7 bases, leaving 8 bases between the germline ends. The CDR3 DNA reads TGTGCCTGGAGTACAGTAAACGGGGAGCTGTTTTTT. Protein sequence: CAWSTVNGELFF. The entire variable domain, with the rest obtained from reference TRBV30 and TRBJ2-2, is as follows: SQTIHQWPATLVQPVGSPLSLECTVEGTSNPNLYWYRQAAGRGLQLLFYSVGIGQISSEVPQNLSASRPQDRQFILSSKKLLLSDSGFYLCAWSTVNGELFFGEGSRLTVL.

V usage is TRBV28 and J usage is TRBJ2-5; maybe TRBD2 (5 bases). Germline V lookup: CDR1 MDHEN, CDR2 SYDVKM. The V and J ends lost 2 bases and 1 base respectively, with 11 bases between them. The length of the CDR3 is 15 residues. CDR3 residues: CASSLEAEIQETQYF. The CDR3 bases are TGTGCCAGCAGTTTAGAAGCGGAAATCCAAGAGACCCAGTACTTC.

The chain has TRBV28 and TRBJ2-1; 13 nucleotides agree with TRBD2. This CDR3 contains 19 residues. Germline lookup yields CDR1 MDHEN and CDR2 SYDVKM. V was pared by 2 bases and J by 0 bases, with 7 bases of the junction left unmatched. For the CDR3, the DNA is TGTGCCAGCAGTTTACCGGGACTAGCGGGACTAAACTCCTACAATGAGCAGTTCTTC. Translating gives CASSLPGLAGLNSYNEQFF.

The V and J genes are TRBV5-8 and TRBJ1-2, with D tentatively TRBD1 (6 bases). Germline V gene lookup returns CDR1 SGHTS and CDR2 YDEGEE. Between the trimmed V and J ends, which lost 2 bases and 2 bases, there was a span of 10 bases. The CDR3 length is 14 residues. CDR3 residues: CASSLQGGNYGYTF. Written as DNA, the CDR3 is TGTGCCAGCAGCTTACAGGGTGGGAACTATGGCTACACCTTC. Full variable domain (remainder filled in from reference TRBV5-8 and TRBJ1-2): EAGVTQSPTHLIKTRGQQATLRCSPISGHTSVYWYQQALGLGLQFLLWYDEGEERNRGNFPPRFSGRQFPNYSSELNVNALELEDSALYLCASSLQGGNYGYTFGSGTRLTVV.

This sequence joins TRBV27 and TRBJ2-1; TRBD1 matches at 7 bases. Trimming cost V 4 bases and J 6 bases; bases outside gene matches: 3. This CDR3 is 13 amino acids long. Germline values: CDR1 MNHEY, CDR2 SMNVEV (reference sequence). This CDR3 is CASSSTGVNEQFF. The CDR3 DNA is TGTGCCAGCAGTTCCACAGGGGTCAATGAGCAGTTCTTC.

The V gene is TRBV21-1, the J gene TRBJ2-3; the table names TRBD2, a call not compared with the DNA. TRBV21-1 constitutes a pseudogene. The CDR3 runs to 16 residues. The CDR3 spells CASSKLRGVPSDTQYF. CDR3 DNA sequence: TGTGCCAGCAGCAAACTTCGCGGGGTCCCTTCGGATACGCAGTATTTT.

CDR3 in amino acids: CASSSDRQGVNTEAFF. As DNA, the CDR3 is TGTGCCAGCAGCTCGGACCGACAGGGAGTAAACACTGAAGCTTTCTTT. The chain employs TRBV28 and TRBJ1-1, with 7 positions matching TRBD1. CDR3 length: 16 amino acids. J lost 2 bases, V lost 6 bases, and 12 bases had no gene match. From germline, CDR1 is MDHEN and CDR2 SYDVKM. Supplemented by reference TRBV28 and TRBJ1-1, the full variable domain reads DVKVTQSSRYLVKRTGEKVFLECVQDMDHENMFWYRQDPGLGLRLIYFSYDVKMKEKGDIPEGYSVSREKKERFSLILESASTNQTSMYLCASSSDRQGVNTEAFFGQGTRLTVV.

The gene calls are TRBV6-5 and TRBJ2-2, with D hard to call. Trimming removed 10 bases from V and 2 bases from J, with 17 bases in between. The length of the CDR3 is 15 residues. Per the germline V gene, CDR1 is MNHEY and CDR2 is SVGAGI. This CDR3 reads CATRLDSTNTGELFF. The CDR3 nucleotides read TGTGCCACCCGGTTGGATAGCACCAACACCGGGGAGCTGTTTTTT.

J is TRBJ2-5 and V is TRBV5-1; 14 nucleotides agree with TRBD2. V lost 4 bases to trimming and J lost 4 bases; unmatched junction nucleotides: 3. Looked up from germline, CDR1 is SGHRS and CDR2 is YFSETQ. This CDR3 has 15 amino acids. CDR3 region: CASSTGLAGVETQYF. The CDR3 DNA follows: TGCGCCAGCAGCACGGGACTAGCGGGAGTAGAGACCCAGTACTTC.

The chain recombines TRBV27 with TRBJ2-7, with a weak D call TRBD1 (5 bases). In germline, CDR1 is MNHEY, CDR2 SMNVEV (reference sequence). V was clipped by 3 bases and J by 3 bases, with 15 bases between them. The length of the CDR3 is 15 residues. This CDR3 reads CASSFAPTEVYEQYF. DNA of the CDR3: TGTGCCAGCAGTTTTGCCCCGACAGAAGTCTACGAGCAGTACTTC.

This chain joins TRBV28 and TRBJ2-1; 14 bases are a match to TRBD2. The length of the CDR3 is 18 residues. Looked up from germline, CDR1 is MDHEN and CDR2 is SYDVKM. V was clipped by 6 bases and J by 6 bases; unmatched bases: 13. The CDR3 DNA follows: TGTGCCAGCAGCGGGGGACTAGCGGGAGTAAGTCCCTCCAATGAGCAGTTCTTC. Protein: CASSGGLAGVSPSNEQFF. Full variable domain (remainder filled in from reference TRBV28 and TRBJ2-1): DVKVTQSSRYLVKRTGEKVFLECVQDMDHENMFWYRQDPGLGLRLIYFSYDVKMKEKGDIPEGYSVSREKKERFSLILESASTNQTSMYLCASSGGLAGVSPSNEQFFGPGTRLTVL.

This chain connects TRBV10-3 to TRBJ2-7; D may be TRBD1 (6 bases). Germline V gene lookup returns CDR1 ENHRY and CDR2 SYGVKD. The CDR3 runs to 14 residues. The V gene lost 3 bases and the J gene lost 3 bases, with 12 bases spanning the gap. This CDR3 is CAISEGGTDYEQYF. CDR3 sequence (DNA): TGTGCCATCAGTGAAGGGGGTACAGACTACGAGCAGTACTTC.

The CDR3 DNA is TGTGCCAGCTCACCAGGAAGTTCGGGGACCCAGTACTTC. Its translation: CASSPGSSGTQYF. This chain joins TRBV18 and TRBJ2-5; D is unresolved. The germline V gene encodes CDR1 KGHSH and CDR2 LQKENI. CDR3 size: 13 residues. V was shortened by 2 bases and J by 7 bases, with 11 bases between the two germline ends.

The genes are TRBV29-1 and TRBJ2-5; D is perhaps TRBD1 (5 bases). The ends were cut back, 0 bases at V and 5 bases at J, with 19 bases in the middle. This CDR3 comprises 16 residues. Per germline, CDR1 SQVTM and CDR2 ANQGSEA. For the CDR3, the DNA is TGCAGCGTTGAAGATCTAAGCCAGGGTATCGTGGAGACCCAGTACTTC. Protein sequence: CSVEDLSQGIVETQYF. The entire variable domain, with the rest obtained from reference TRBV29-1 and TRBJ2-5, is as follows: SAVISQKPSRDICQRGTSLTIQCQVDSQVTMMFWYRQQPGQSLTLIATANQGSEATYESGFVIDKFPISRPNLTFSTLTVSNMSPEDSSIYLCSVEDLSQGIVETQYFGPGTRLLVL.

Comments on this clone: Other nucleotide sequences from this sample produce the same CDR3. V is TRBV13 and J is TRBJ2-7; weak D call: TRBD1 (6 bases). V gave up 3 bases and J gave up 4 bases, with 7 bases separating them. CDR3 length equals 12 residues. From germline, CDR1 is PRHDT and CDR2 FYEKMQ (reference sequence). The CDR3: CASSFTGYEQYF. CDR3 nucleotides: TGTGCCAGCAGCTTCACAGGGTACGAGCAGTACTTC.

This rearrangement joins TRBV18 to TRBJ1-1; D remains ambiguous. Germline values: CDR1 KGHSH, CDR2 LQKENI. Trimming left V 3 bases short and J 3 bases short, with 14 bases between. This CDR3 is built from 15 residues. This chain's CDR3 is CASSPVSALDTEAFF. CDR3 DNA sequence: TGTGCCAGCTCACCTGTTAGTGCGCTTGACACTGAAGCTTTCTTT.

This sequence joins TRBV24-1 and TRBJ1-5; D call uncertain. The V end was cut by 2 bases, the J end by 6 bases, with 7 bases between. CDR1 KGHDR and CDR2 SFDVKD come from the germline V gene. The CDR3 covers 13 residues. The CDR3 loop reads CATSDSRGQPQHF. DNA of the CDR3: TGTGCCACCAGTGATTCTAGAGGTCAGCCCCAGCATTTT.

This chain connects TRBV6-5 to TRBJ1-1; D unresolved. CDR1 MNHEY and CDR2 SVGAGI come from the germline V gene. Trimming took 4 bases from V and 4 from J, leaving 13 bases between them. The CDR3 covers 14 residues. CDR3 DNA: TGTGCCAGCAGTTCCCGGGGAGTGGGCACTGAAGCTTTCTTT. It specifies CASSSRGVGTEAFF.

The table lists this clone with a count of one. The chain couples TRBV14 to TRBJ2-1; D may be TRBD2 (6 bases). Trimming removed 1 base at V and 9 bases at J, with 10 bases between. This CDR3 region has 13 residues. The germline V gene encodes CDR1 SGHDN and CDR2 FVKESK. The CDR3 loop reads CASSQVGGSEQFF. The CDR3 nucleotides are TGTGCCAGCAGCCAAGTCGGGGGAAGTGAGCAGTTCTTC.

DNA of the CDR3: TGTGCCAGCAGTTATAGCCAGATCTATGGCTACACCTTC. Protein sequence: CASSYSQIYGYTF. The chain joins TRBV6-2 or TRBV6-3 to TRBJ1-2, with no clear D. The germline CDR1 and CDR2 sequences are MNHEY and SVGEGT. Trimming removed 3 bases at V and 4 bases at J, with 9 bases between. The CDR3 runs 13 residues.

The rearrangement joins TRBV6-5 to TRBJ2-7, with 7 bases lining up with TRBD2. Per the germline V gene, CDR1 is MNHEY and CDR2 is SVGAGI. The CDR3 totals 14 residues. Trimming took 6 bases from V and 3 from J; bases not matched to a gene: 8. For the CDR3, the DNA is TGTGCCAGCAGCCGGCTAGCGGCGAACTACGAGCAGTACTTC. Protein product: CASSRLAANYEQYF.